This T cell receptor (beta chain) was observed in a study of T cells in Graves' hyperthyroidism and ophthalmopathy. The wider study: Prior to any treatment, at the point of initial diagnosis, peripheral blood was collected.

There are 14 residues in the CDR3. Deletions cut 7 bases from V and 0 bases from J, with 7 bases between. The germline V gene encodes CDR1 MNHNS and CDR2 SASEGT. Researchers took RNA transcripts and amplified the TCR beta CDR3 regions from them. Researchers ran a first-round RT-PCR on the TCR CDR3 using the HTBI primer set. MiXCR was run by TCRdb on the multiplex PCR reads, yielding one entry per CDR3 protein. Of a few hundred thousand distinct CDR3 sequences in the sample, roughly 15% were seen once. Graves' hyperthyroidism was deemed stable given no ophthalmopathy progression within 18 months. This clonotype was detected ten times or more.

The chain links TRBV6-1 to TRBJ1-6, with D uncertain. This sequence was found in a woman aged 40 to 50 with Graves' hyperthyroidism. Sequencing used blood. The CDR3 spells CASTESSYNSPLHF. DNA of the CDR3: TGTGCCAGCACGGAAAGCTCCTATAATTCACCCCTCCACTTT.